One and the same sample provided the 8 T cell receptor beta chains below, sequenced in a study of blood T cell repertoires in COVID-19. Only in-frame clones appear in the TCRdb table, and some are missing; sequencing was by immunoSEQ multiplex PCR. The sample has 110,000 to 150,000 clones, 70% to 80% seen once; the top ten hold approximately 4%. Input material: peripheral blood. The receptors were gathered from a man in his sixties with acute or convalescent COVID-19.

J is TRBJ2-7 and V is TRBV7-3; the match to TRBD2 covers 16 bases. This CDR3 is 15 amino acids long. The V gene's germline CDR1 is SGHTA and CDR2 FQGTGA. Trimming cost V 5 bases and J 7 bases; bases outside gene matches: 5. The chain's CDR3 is CASSPPGLAGGEQYF. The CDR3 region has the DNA TGTGCCAGCAGCCCCCCGGGACTAGCGGGAGGGGAGCAGTACTTC.

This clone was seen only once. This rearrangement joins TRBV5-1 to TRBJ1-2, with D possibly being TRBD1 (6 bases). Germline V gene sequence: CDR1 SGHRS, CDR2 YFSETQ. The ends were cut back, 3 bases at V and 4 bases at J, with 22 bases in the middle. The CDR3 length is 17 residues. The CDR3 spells CASSYGGGLDDPYGYTF. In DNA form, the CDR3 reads TGCGCCAGCAGCTATGGCGGGGGCCTTGACGACCCCTATGGCTACACCTTC.

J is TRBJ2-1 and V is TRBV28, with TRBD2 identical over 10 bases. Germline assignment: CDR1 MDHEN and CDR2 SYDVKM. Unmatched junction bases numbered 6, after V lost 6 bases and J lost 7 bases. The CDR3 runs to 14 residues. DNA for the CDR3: TGTGCCAGCAGGTTAGCGGGAGGACTAAATGAGCAGTTCTTC. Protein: CASRLAGGLNEQFF.

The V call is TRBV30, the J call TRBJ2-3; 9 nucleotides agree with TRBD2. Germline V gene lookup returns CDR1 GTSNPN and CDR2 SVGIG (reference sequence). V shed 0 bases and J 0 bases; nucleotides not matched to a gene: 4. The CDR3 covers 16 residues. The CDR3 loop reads CAWSVGLAPSTDTQYF. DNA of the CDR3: TGTGCCTGGAGTGTGGGACTAGCCCCTAGCACAGATACGCAGTATTTT.

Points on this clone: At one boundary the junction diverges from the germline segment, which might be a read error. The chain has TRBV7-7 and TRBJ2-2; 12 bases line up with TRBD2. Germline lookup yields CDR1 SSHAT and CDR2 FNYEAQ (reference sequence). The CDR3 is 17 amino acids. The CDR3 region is CASSATSGSVNTGELFF. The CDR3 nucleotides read TGTGCTAGCAGCGCGACTAGCGGGAGCGTTAACACCGGGGAGCTGTTTTTT.

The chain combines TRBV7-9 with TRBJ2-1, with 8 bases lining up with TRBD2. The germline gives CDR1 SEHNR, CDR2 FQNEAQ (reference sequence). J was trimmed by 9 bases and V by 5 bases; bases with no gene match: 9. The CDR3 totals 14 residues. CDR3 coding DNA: TGTGCCAGCAGCACCTTATTCGCGGGGGGTGAGCAGTTCTTC. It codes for CASSTLFAGGEQFF.

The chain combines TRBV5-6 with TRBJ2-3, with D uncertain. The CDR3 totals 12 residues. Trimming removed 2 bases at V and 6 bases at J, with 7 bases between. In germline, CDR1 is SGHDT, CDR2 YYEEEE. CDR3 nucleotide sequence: TGTGCCAGCAGCTTAGCAGCGGATACGCAGTATTTT. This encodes CASSLAADTQYF.

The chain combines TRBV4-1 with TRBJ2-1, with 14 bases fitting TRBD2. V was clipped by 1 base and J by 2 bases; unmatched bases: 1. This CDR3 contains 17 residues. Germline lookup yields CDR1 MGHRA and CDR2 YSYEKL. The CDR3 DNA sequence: TGCGCCAGCAGCCAAGGACTAGCGGGAGGGCCCTACAATGAGCAGTTCTTC. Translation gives CASSQGLAGGPYNEQFF.